The 8 T cell receptor beta chains in this list originate from one sample, sequenced in a study of CD8 T cells in ankylosing spondylitis. Overall study findings and caveats: For ankylosing spondylitis blood, a TCR beta motif of seven to nine highly homologous variants appeared characteristic.

Antigens of these TCRs are unknown. Each CDR3 protein is one row after TCRdb ran MiXCR on the 5' RACE reads. The sample shows around 770,000 distinct CDR3 sequences, around 19% of them seen only once. Input material: blood, either unsorted or a sorted T cell fraction (not recorded which). The receptors stem from a male donor with ankylosing spondylitis.

This clonotype was counted only a few times. This chain uses TRBV20-1 with TRBJ2-7; D remains unclear. This CDR3 comprises 11 residues. V was shortened by 0 bases and J by 4 bases, with 4 bases between the two germline ends. Germline CDR1 is DFQATT and CDR2 is SNEGSKA (reference sequence). CDR3 DNA: TGCAGTGCTAGAGAGAGGTACGAGCAGTACTTC. Its translation: CSARERYEQYF.

V usage is TRBV7-9 and J usage is TRBJ1-2, with TRBD1 matching 12 bases. The V gene's germline CDR1 is SEHNR and CDR2 FQNEAQ (reference sequence). The CDR3 has 17 amino acids. V lost 4 bases to trimming and J lost 0 bases; unmatched junction nucleotides: 6. As DNA, the CDR3 is TGTGCCAGCAGCTATCCGGGACAGGGGGCGGCTAACTATGGCTACACCTTC. It is translated as CASSYPGQGAANYGYTF.

This clonotype occurred a few times. This sequence joins TRBV5-1 and TRBJ2-5; 12 bases line up with TRBD2. The trim removed 0 bases at V and 5 bases at J, leaving 8 bases unmatched. The CDR3 sequence is 17 residues long. The V gene's germline CDR1 is SGHRS and CDR2 YFSETQ. CDR3: CASSLGTSGAPTETQYF. The CDR3 bases are TGCGCCAGCAGCTTGGGGACTAGCGGGGCCCCGACGGAGACCCAGTACTTC.

This clonotype was seen more than once but under ten times. The rearrangement uses TRBV7-2 and TRBJ2-7, with D unresolved. Germline V gives CDR1 SGHTA, CDR2 FQGNSA. Between the trimmed V and J ends, which lost 5 bases and 4 bases, there was a span of 18 bases. This CDR3 region has 15 residues. DNA of the CDR3: TGTGCCAGCAGCCTCGTAGCCAAAGGGTCTTACGAGCAGTACTTC. This sequence encodes CASSLVAKGSYEQYF.

This clonotype was counted at least ten times. The chain has TRBV12-3 or TRBV12-4 and TRBJ2-7; TRBD1 matches 7 bases. V lost 2 bases and J lost 2; bases outside the gene matches: 3. The CDR3 is 14 residues long. The CDR3 DNA reads TGTGCCAGCAGTTTAAAGACAGGGCCCTACGAGCAGTACTTC. Its translation is CASSLKTGPYEQYF.

The rearrangement joins TRBV14 to TRBJ1-1; D remains ambiguous. The CDR3 is 14 amino acids. Germline CDR1 and CDR2: SGHDN and FVKESK. The germline V and J ends were trimmed by 5 bases and 4 bases, with 14 bases remaining between them. CDR3 sequence reads: CASSTRTDTTEAFF. DNA for the CDR3: TGTGCCAGCAGCACAAGGACGGATACCACTGAAGCTTTCTTT. Full variable domain (remainder filled in from reference TRBV14 and TRBJ1-1): EAGVTQFPSHSVIEKGQTVTLRCDPISGHDNLYWYRRVMGKEIKFLLHFVKESKQDESGMPNNRFLAERTGGTYSTLKVQPAELEDSGVYFCASSTRTDTTEAFFGQGTRLTVV.

The CDR3 loop is CASSLQGFSYEQYF. CDR3 bases: TGTGCCAGCAGTCTACAGGGGTTTTCCTACGAGCAGTACTTC. The chain combines TRBV6-5 with TRBJ2-7, with 7 bases matching TRBD1. Germline V gene sequence: CDR1 MNHEY, CDR2 SVGAGI. The junction had 5 bases not matched to a gene; V was cut back by 5 bases and J by 1 base. CDR3 size: 14 residues.

The chain recombines TRBV27 with TRBJ2-1, with D perhaps matching TRBD2 (6 bases). The CDR3 is 14 amino acids. Germline CDR1 and CDR2: MNHEY and SMNVEV (reference sequence). V was pared by 3 bases and J by 6 bases, with 12 bases between. The CDR3 sequence: CASSFGTPVNEQFF. The DNA of the CDR3 is TGTGCCAGCAGTTTCGGGACTCCAGTCAATGAGCAGTTCTTC.